This T cell receptor (beta chain) was sequenced for a study of blood T cell repertoires in COVID-19. In the original analysis: Reference gene primer amplification yielded estimated nucleated cell counts. Using immunoSEQ multiplex PCR, the repertoire was profiled, and TCRdb retains in-frame clones only, with some absent. V and J calls and clone size are given by that table; D and trimming were obtained from the DNA. This table holds some 150,000 clones, approximately 80% found once. The CDR3 totals 15 residues. The germline CDR1 and CDR2 sequences are LNHNV and YYDKDF (reference sequence). V shed 10 bases, J shed 2 bases, and the junction held 11 bases outside the gene matches.

The receptor was isolated from a man aged 55 to 69 with active or convalescent COVID-19. The rearrangement joins TRBV15 to TRBJ1-3, with TRBD1 identical over 7 bases. The sequenced sample was peripheral blood. In nucleotides, the CDR3 is TGTGCCATCCAGCCTAGGGGGCGAACTGGAAACACCATATATTTT. Protein: CAIQPRGRTGNTIYF. Using reference TRBV15 and TRBJ1-3 for the parts outside the CDR3, the full variable domain is DAMVIQNPRYQVTQFGKPVTLSCSQTLNHNVMYWYQQKSSQAPKLLFHYYDKDFNNEADTPDNFQSRRPNTSFCFLDIRSPGLGDTAMYLCAIQPRGRTGNTIYFGEGSWLTVV.